This T cell receptor beta chain comes out of a study of cytomegalovirus exposure and HLA in healthy donors. Findings of the study overall: In vitro confirmation showed a few CMV-associated chains to be CMV antigen specific.

Trimming removed 1 base from V and 0 bases from J; junction bases left unmatched: 8. This CDR3 is 20 amino acids long. Per germline, CDR1 SGHRS and CDR2 YFSETQ. Vbeta (60) and Jbeta (13) primers were used in the PCR. The data were produced by immunoSEQ multiplex PCR, yet TCRdb's version contains in-frame clones alone and is incomplete. This repertoire shows about 150,000 clones, around 78% found once; its top ten account for approximately 1.6%. This clone was counted between two and nine times. Its antigen remains unknown. The sequence came from a woman in her late teens or twenties in good health and CMV-seronegative. The chain combines TRBV5-1 with TRBJ2-3, with 16 bases matching TRBD2. The specimen sequenced was PBMCs. The CDR3 loop is CASSLHPGLAGGKSTDTQYF. CDR3 sequence (DNA): TGCGCCAGCAGCTTGCACCCGGGACTAGCGGGAGGGAAAAGCACAGATACGCAGTATTTT.